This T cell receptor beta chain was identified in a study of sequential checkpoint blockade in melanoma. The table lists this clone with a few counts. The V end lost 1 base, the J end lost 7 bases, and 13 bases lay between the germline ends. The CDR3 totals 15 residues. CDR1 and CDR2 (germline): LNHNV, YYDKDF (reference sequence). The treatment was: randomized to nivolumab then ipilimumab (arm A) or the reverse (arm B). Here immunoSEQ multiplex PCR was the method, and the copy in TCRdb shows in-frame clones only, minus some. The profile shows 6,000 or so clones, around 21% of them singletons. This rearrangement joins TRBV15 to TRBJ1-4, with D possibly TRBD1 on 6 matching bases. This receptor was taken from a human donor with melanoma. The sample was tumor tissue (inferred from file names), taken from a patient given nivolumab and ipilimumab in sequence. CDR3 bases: TGTGCCACCAGCAGAGTAGGGGGGCGGTTTGAAAAACTGTTTTTT. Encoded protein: CATSRVGGRFEKLFF. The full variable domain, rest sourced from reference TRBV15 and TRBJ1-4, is DAMVIQNPRYQVTQFGKPVTLSCSQTLNHNVMYWYQQKSSQAPKLLFHYYDKDFNNEADTPDNFQSRRPNTSFCFLDIRSPGLGDTAMYLCATSRVGGRFEKLFFGSGTQLSVL.